The entry that follows covers one TCR beta chain sequence. Each depressed patient was matched pairwise with a non-depressed control on sex, age, current smoking status and body mass index. Magnetic negative selection enriched CD4+ T cells from thawed PBMCs. The sample originates from a study of untreated major depressive disorder. Per the germline V gene, CDR1 is MNHEY and CDR2 is SVGAGI. V lost 2 bases, J lost 3 bases, and 9 bases stayed unmatched. This CDR3 is built from 16 residues. Generated by immunoSEQ multiplex PCR, the TCRdb table keeps only in-frame clones and is missing some. The sample includes 15,000 to 20,000 clones, more than 75% seen only once; the top ten take 0.82%.

This TCR derives from a woman between 25 and 40 years old in good health. Sequencing was done on a sample of CD4+ T cells from PBMCs. The rearrangement links TRBV6-5 to TRBJ2-7, with 8 bases fitting TRBD2. The chain's CDR3 is CASSYIAGHPNYEQYF. CDR3 nucleotides: TGTGCCAGCAGTTACATAGCGGGACATCCAAACTACGAGCAGTACTTC.